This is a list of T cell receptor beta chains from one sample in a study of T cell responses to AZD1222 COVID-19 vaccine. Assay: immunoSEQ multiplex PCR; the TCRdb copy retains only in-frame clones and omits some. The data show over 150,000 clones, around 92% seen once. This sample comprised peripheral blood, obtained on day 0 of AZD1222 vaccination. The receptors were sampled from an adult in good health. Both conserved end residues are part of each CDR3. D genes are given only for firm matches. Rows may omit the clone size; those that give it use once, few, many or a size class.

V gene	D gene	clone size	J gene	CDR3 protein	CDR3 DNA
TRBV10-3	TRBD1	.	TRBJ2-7	CAITTTGSSEQYF	TGTGCCATCACTACGACAGGGTCCAGCGAGCAGTACTTC
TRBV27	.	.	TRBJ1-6	CASSPRQGWNSPLHF	TGTGCCAGCAGCCCAAGGCAGGGATGGAATTCACCCCTCCACTTT
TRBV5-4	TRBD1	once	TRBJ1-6	CASSPDVDRGETLHF	TGTGCCAGCAGCCCTGACGTGGACAGGGGGGAGACCCTCCACTTT
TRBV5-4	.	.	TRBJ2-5	CASSFEGLPETEETQYF	TGTGCCAGCAGCTTCGAGGGACTGCCCGAAACAGAAGAGACCCAGTACTTC
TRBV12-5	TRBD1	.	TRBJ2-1	CASATTGQGMEQFF	TGTGCTAGTGCCACAACCGGACAGGGGATGGAGCAGTTCTTC
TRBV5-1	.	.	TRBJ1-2	CASSPSGPNYGYTF	TGCGCCAGCAGCCCGTCAGGGCCTAACTATGGCTACACCTTC
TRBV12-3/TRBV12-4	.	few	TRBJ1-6	CASSLGGGSPLHF	TGTGCCAGCAGTTTAGGTGGGGGGTCACCCCTCCACTTT
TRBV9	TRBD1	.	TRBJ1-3	CASSVGILQGAGNTIYF	TGTGCCAGCAGCGTAGGAATTTTGCAGGGGGCTGGAAACACCATATATTTT
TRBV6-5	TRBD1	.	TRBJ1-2	CASRDRVYGYTF	TGTGCCAGCAGGGACAGGGTCTACGGCTACACCTTC
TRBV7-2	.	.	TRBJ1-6	CASSLEGRGASPLHF	TGTGCCAGCAGCTTAGAAGGCAGGGGAGCTTCACCCCTCCACTTT
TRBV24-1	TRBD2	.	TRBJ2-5	CATSDPRLGGETQYF	TGTGCCACCAGTGATCCCCGTTTGGGGGGGGAGACCCAGTACTTC
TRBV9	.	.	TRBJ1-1	CASSVGQAEAEAFF	TGTGCCAGCAGCGTAGGACAGGCCGAGGCTGAAGCTTTCTTT
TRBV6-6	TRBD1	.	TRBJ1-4	CASRVRDSLNEKLFF	TGTGCCAGCAGGGTGCGGGACAGCCTAAATGAAAAACTGTTTTTT
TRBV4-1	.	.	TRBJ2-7	CASSPGVVHEQYF	TGCGCCAGCAGCCCGGGGGTTGTCCACGAGCAGTACTTC
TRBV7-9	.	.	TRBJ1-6	CASSLESNLNSPLHF	TGTGCCAGCAGCTTAGAGTCAAACTTGAATTCACCCCTCCACTTT
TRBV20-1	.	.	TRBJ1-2	CSWDEGYTF	TGCAGTTGGGATGAAGGCTACACCTTC
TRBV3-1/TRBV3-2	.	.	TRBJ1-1	CASSQDWGDTEAFF	TGTGCCAGCAGCCAAGATTGGGGGGACACTGAAGCTTTCTTT
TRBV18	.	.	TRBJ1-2	CASSPRTDQNYGYTF	TGTGCCAGCTCACCTCGGACGGACCAAAACTATGGCTACACCTTC
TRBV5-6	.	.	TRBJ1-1	CASSLYNEAFF	TGTGCCAGCAGCTTGTATAATGAAGCTTTCTTT
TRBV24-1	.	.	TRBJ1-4	CATSDSTDASEKLFF	TGTGCCACCAGTGACTCCACCGACGCCTCCGAAAAACTGTTTTTT
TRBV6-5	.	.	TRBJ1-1	CASSYSGNLNTEAFF	TGTGCCAGCAGTTACTCAGGGAATCTAAACACTGAAGCTTTCTTT
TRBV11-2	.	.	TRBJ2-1	CASSSGGSGVLPYNEQFF	TGTGCCAGCAGCTCCGGCGGGTCGGGGGTGCTCCCCTACAATGAGCAGTTCTTC
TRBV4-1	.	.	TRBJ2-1	CASSHHYNEQFF	TGCGCCAGCAGCCATCACTACAATGAGCAGTTCTTC
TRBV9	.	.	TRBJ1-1	CASSERGYTEAFF	TGTGCCAGCAGCGAGCGTGGGTACACTGAAGCTTTCTTT
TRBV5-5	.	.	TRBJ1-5	CASSLVVAAYSNQPQHF	TGTGCCAGCAGCTTGGTGGTCGCGGCCTATAGCAATCAGCCCCAGCATTTT
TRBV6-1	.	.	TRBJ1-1	CASSEMGSTEAFF	TGTGCCAGCAGTGAAATGGGGAGCACTGAAGCTTTCTTT
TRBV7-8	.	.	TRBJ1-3	CASSRSGNTIYF	TGTGCCAGCAGCCGCTCTGGAAACACCATATATTTT
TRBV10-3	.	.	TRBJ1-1	CAISESRDSEAFF	TGTGCCATCAGTGAGTCGAGAGACAGCGAGGCTTTCTTT
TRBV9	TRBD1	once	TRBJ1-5	CASSATGGWGNQPQHF	TGTGCCAGCAGCGCCACAGGGGGTTGGGGCAATCAGCCCCAGCATTTT
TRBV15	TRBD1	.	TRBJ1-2	CATNRDRGYGYTF	TGTGCCACCAACCGGGACAGGGGCTATGGCTACACCTTC
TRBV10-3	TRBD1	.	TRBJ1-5	CATSDRAALSSNQPQHF	TGTGCCACCAGCGACAGGGCGGCACTTAGTAGCAATCAGCCCCAGCATTTT
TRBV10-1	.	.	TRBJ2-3	CASSEAGSSTDTQYF	TGCGCCAGCAGTGAGGCGGGCAGCAGCACAGATACGCAGTATTTT
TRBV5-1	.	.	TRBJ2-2	CASSLVQTRPGELFF	TGCGCCAGCAGCTTGGTTCAGACCCGCCCCGGGGAGCTGTTTTTT
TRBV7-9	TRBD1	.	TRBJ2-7	CASSFQDRDPNFYEQYF	TGTGCCAGCAGCTTCCAGGACAGGGACCCAAACTTCTACGAGCAGTACTTC
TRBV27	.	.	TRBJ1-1	CASSIYRDTEAFF	TGTGCCAGCAGTATCTACAGGGACACTGAAGCTTTCTTT
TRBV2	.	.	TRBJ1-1	CASKGLGTEAFF	TGTGCCAGCAAGGGGCTAGGAACTGAAGCTTTCTTT
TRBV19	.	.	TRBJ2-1	CASASTGNNEQFF	TGTGCCAGTGCTTCGACAGGTAACAATGAGCAGTTCTTC
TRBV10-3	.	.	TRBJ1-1	CAISELVAGTLNTEAFF	TGTGCCATCAGTGAGTTGGTTGCAGGGACTCTGAACACTGAAGCTTTCTTT
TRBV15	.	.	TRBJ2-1	CATSRDLRNNEQFF	TGTGCCACCAGCAGAGATTTGCGGAACAATGAGCAGTTCTTC
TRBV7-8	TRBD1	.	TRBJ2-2	CASSLTRDRANTGELFF	TGTGCCAGCAGCTTAACGAGGGACAGGGCGAACACCGGGGAGCTGTTTTTT
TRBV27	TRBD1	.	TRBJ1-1	CASSSPMRQGRTEAFF	TGTGCCAGCAGTTCCCCGATGAGACAGGGGAGGACTGAAGCTTTCTTT
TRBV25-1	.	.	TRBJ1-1	CASSEYFGGTEAFF	TGTGCCAGCAGTGAATATTTCGGAGGGACTGAAGCTTTCTTT
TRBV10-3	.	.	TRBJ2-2	CASEGGKGTGELFF	TGTGCCAGCGAAGGCGGGAAAGGGACCGGGGAGCTGTTTTTT
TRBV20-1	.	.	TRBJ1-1	CSALGVPEAFF	TGCAGTGCGTTAGGGGTGCCTGAAGCTTTCTTT
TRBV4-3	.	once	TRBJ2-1	CASSQDPEGYYNEQFF	TGCGCCAGCAGCCAAGATCCGGAGGGGTACTACAATGAGCAGTTCTTC
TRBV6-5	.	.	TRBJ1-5	CASRTRDNQPQHF	TGTGCCAGCAGAACCCGAGACAATCAGCCCCAGCATTTT
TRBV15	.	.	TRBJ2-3	CATTQSDPDTQYF	TGTGCCACCACCCAGTCGGACCCAGATACGCAGTATTTT
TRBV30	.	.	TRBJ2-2	CAWSWTGGELFF	TGTGCCTGGAGCTGGACGGGCGGGGAGCTGTTTTTT
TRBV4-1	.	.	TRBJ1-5	CASSQRHGTGNQPQHF	TGCGCCAGCAGCCAACGACACGGGACTGGCAATCAGCCCCAGCATTTT
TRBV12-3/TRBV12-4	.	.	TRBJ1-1	CASTPGGTEAFF	TGTGCCAGCACCCCCGGGGGGACTGAAGCTTTCTTT
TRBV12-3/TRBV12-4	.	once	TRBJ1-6	CASRDRYNSPLHF	TGTGCCAGCAGGGACCGCTATAATTCACCCCTCCACTTT
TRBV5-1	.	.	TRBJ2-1	CASSLAGTPEQFF	TGCGCCAGCAGCTTAGCAGGGACCCCTGAGCAGTTCTTC